Below, 32 T cell receptor beta chains from the same sample are listed, as sequenced in a study of blood T cells in healthy people across ages. A second 7 to 11 cycle PCR used barcoded and J-beta primers. MiXCR, applied by TCRdb to the 5' RACE reads, yields one record per CDR3 protein. The table lists around 1.7 million distinct CDR3 sequences, 28% of them singletons. The sample comprised blood. Receptor source: a woman aged 25 to 45 in good health.

J is TRBJ2-7 and V is TRBV7-2; D is undetermined. Germline-derived CDR1 and CDR2 are SGHTA and FQGNSA. Trimming stripped 1 base from V and 2 bases from J, with 15 bases between. The CDR3 extends over 16 amino acids. Here the CDR3 DNA reads TGTGCCAGCAGCTTAGATCCGAGAGGCGATACCTACGAGCAGTACTTC. It yields the protein CASSLDPRGDTYEQYF.

The chain links TRBV27 to TRBJ2-1; 9 bases align to TRBD1. Trimming took 5 bases from V and 8 from J; bases not matched to a gene: 16. CDR3 length: 17 residues. Germline V gives CDR1 MNHEY, CDR2 SMNVEV (reference sequence). CDR3 DNA: TGTGCCAGCAGTACAACCACCGGGACAGGGTCGTTCGATGAGCAGTTCTTC. Translating gives CASSTTTGTGSFDEQFF.

At least ten counts were recorded for this clonotype. CDR3 protein: CSVGGPNTQYF. The CDR3 nucleotides are TGCAGCGTTGGTGGCCCAAATACGCAGTATTTT. This sequence joins TRBV29-1 and TRBJ2-3; unclear D gene. Germline loops: CDR1 SQVTM, CDR2 ANQGSEA. The V and J ends lost 4 bases and 7 bases respectively, with 9 bases between them. This CDR3 is 11 amino acids long.

This clonotype has ten or more counts. V is TRBV6-5 and J is TRBJ1-2, with D unresolved. The length of the CDR3 is 12 residues. Germline assignment: CDR1 MNHEY and CDR2 SVGAGI. The V gene lost 5 bases and the J gene lost 3 bases, with 7 bases spanning the gap. The CDR3 sequence: CASSPGYYGYTF. For the CDR3, the DNA is TGTGCCAGCAGTCCCGGGTACTATGGCTACACCTTC.

CDR3 in amino acids: CASSQDWPTDSYEQYF. The DNA for the CDR3 is TGTGCCAGCAGCCAAGATTGGCCTACCGACTCCTACGAGCAGTACTTC. This rearrangement joins TRBV14 to TRBJ2-7; the D is unclear. This CDR3 contains 16 residues. Germline assignment: CDR1 SGHDN and CDR2 FVKESK. V shed 0 bases and J shed 0 bases, with 12 bases lying between them.

The CDR3 is CASIAGGMGSWFF. DNA of the CDR3: TGTGCCAGCATTGCGGGGGGTATGGGGTCTTGGTTCTTC. This chain uses TRBV2 with TRBJ2-1; 8 bases map to TRBD2. The V gene's germline CDR1 is SNHLY and CDR2 FYNNEI. This CDR3 is 13 amino acids long. The J segment lost 15 bases and the V segment lost 7 bases, leaving 14 bases of the junction unmatched.

This clonotype was counted ten times or more. The CDR3 is CSVNPGQGNEQYF. CDR3 nucleotides: TGCAGCGTGAATCCGGGACAGGGCAACGAGCAGTACTTC. The J gene is TRBJ2-7, the V gene TRBV29-1; 9 bases are a match to TRBD1. This CDR3 has 13 amino acids. Looked up from germline, CDR1 is SQVTM and CDR2 is ANQGSEA. V lost 6 bases to trimming and J lost 5 bases; unmatched junction nucleotides: 8.

The rearrangement uses TRBV5-1 and TRBJ2-3; 7 nucleotides agree with TRBD1. V shed 4 bases, J shed 2 bases, and the junction held 7 bases outside the gene matches. The CDR3 extends over 15 amino acids. From germline, CDR1 is SGHRS and CDR2 YFSETQ. The CDR3 DNA follows: TGCGCCAGCAGCAGAAGGGACAGCCTCACAGATACGCAGTATTTT. It codes for CASSRRDSLTDTQYF.

The chain uses TRBV20-1 and TRBJ2-7; possibly TRBD1 or TRBD2 for D (5 bases each). Trimming cost V 0 bases and J 1 base, with 10 bases left between them. Germline V gene data show CDR1 as DFQATT and CDR2 as SNEGSKA (reference sequence). The CDR3 has 14 residues. In DNA form, the CDR3 reads TGCAGTGCTAGAGAACGGGACGGGTCCTACGAGCAGTACTTC. It translates to CSARERDGSYEQYF.

This clonotype appeared a few times. The chain carries TRBV24-1 and TRBJ2-7, with D unresolved. The ends were cut back, 4 bases at V and 2 bases at J, with 17 bases in the middle. Germline loops: CDR1 KGHDR, CDR2 SFDVKD. This CDR3 has 16 residues. For the CDR3, the DNA is TGTGCCACCAGTGACGAGCCGCCTGGCGTACCCTACGAGCAGTACTTC. It is translated as CATSDEPPGVPYEQYF.

This clonotype was recorded a few times. The V and J genes are TRBV7-9 and TRBJ2-7, with D possibly TRBD1 on 6 matching bases. CDR1 SEHNR and CDR2 FQNEAQ come from the germline V gene (reference sequence). This CDR3 is built from 13 residues. The V end was cut by 4 bases, the J end by 3 bases, with 10 bases between. DNA of the CDR3: TGTGCCAGCAGCTACAGGGTACTCTACGAGCAGTACTTC. Translated, it gives CASSYRVLYEQYF.

This clonotype appeared a few times. The V and J genes are TRBV4-1 and TRBJ1-5; D is unclear. Germline CDR1 and CDR2: MGHRA and YSYEKL. Trimming cost V 1 base and J 0 bases, with 7 bases left between them. This CDR3 region has 15 residues. The CDR3 DNA is TGCGCCAGCAGCCAAGGACGGGGTAGCAATCAGCCCCAGCATTTT. The encoded protein is CASSQGRGSNQPQHF.

This clonotype was counted only a few times. The V call is TRBV5-1, the J call TRBJ1-1; TRBD1 aligns across 7 bases. The CDR3 spans 14 residues. V was pared by 5 bases and J by 4 bases, with 8 bases of the junction left unmatched. Germline V CDR1 and CDR2: SGHRS, YFSETQ. The CDR3 loop is CASRDGQAGTEAFF. In DNA form, the CDR3 reads TGCGCCAGCAGGGACGGACAGGCAGGCACTGAAGCTTTCTTT.

This clonotype was seen more than once but under ten times. The chain has TRBV28 and TRBJ1-6, with a possible D match to TRBD1 (6 bases). CDR1 is MDHEN, CDR2 SYDVKM, per germline. The V end was cut by 6 bases, the J end by 5 bases, with 14 bases between. The CDR3 sequence is 15 residues long. CDR3 residues: CASSKTGSNNSPLHF. CDR3 nucleotide sequence: TGTGCCAGCAGCAAAACAGGGAGTAATAATTCACCCCTCCACTTT.

This clonotype has a handful of counts. The rearrangement links TRBV10-2 to TRBJ2-2; D not certain. V lost 3 bases, J lost 1 base, and 6 bases lay in between. Germline-derived CDR1 and CDR2 are WSHSY and SAAADI. The CDR3 consists of 14 residues. CDR3 in DNA: TGCGCCAGCAGTGACTCTCTGAACACCGGGGAGCTGTTTTTT. This codes for CASSDSLNTGELFF.

The V and J genes are TRBV29-1 and TRBJ2-3; the D gene is possibly TRBD2 (5 bases). Trimming stripped 6 bases from V and 4 bases from J, with 8 bases between. CDR3 length equals 11 residues. Germline-derived CDR1 and CDR2 are SQVTM and ANQGSEA. The CDR3 region is CSVQEADTQYF. DNA for the CDR3: TGCAGCGTGCAGGAGGCAGATACGCAGTATTTT.

This chain connects TRBV7-2 to TRBJ2-5; 8 nucleotides align to TRBD2. Germline V CDR1 and CDR2: SGHTA, FQGNSA. This CDR3 has 14 amino acids. V dropped 0 bases and J dropped 9; count of bases not matched to a gene: 6. The CDR3 reads CASSLAPRGASQYF. CDR3 in DNA: TGTGCCAGCAGCTTAGCTCCGCGGGGGGCATCCCAGTACTTC.

This clonotype was detected only a few times. CDR3 amino acids: CASRPDNSPEQYF. In DNA form, the CDR3 reads TGTGCCAGCAGGCCGGACAATTCCCCTGAGCAGTACTTC. V gene TRBV12-3 or TRBV12-4 combines with J gene TRBJ2-5; maybe TRBD1 (5 bases). This CDR3 region has 13 residues. The V gene lost 6 bases and the J gene lost 11 bases, with 19 bases spanning the gap.

This clonotype was seen only a few times. The chain combines TRBV20-1 with TRBJ2-1; D possibly corresponds to TRBD2 (6 bases). Germline CDR1 reads DFQATT; CDR2 reads SNEGSKA (reference sequence). Trimming left V 4 bases short and J 5 bases short, with 12 bases between. This CDR3 is 13 amino acids long. CDR3 region: CSAKRGTHNEQFF. The CDR3 DNA reads TGCAGTGCTAAACGCGGGACCCACAATGAGCAGTTCTTC.

This clonotype has just a few counts. CDR3 DNA: TGTGCCACCAGTGACAACCGGCGTCTGTATTTT. Protein product: CATSDNRRLYF. This chain connects TRBV24-1 to TRBJ2-3; no clear D gene. The length of the CDR3 is 11 residues. V was shortened by 4 bases and J by 14 bases, with 12 bases between the two germline ends. Per the germline V gene, CDR1 is KGHDR and CDR2 is SFDVKD.

V gene TRBV2 combines with J gene TRBJ2-1, with 7 nucleotides matching TRBD2. This CDR3 is built from 16 residues. The V gene end was trimmed by 6 bases and the J gene end by 6 bases; junction bases not matched to a gene: 14. Per the germline V gene, CDR1 is SNHLY and CDR2 is FYNNEI. The CDR3 region has the DNA TGTGCCAGCAGCGGTCGTCGTGGGGGGGGATTCAATGAGCAGTTCTTC. Encoded protein: CASSGRRGGGFNEQFF.

This chain uses TRBV29-1 with TRBJ2-1; 10 bases fit TRBD1. This CDR3 comprises 13 residues. The ends lost 7 bases at V and 7 bases at J; junction bases unmatched: 7. CDR1 is SQVTM, CDR2 ANQGSEA, per germline. The CDR3 bases are TGCAGCGGGGACAGGGGCTCCTTAAATGAGCAGTTCTTC. Its protein is CSGDRGSLNEQFF.

The chain combines TRBV7-9 with TRBJ2-2; D remains unclear. Trimming took 0 bases from V and 0 from J, leaving 5 bases between them. Per the germline V gene, CDR1 is SEHNR and CDR2 is FQNEAQ (reference sequence). The CDR3 is 15 amino acids. In DNA form, the CDR3 reads TGTGCCAGCAGCTTAGCGCACGCGAACACCGGGGAGCTGTTTTTT. Encoded protein: CASSLAHANTGELFF.

This clonotype was recorded many times. The J gene is TRBJ1-6, the V gene TRBV7-2, with 8 bases aligning to TRBD1. CDR3 size: 15 residues. Per the germline V gene, CDR1 is SGHTA and CDR2 is FQGNSA. Trimming took 7 bases from V and 7 from J; bases not matched to a gene: 9. CDR3 in amino acids: CASIATGAGNSPLHF. The CDR3 region has the DNA TGTGCCAGCATCGCGACAGGGGCAGGAAATTCACCCCTCCACTTT.

A few counts support this clonotype. The genes are TRBV20-1 and TRBJ1-1; no clear D. This CDR3 has 12 amino acids. In germline, CDR1 is DFQATT, CDR2 SNEGSKA (reference sequence). Trimming left V 6 bases short and J 3 bases short, with 11 bases between. The CDR3 DNA reads as TGCAGTGCAGGCTATGGGGACACTGAAGCTTTCTTT. Translation: CSAGYGDTEAFF.

This rearrangement joins TRBV5-1 to TRBJ1-2, with D possibly being TRBD1 (6 bases). The CDR3 covers 12 residues. Germline CDR1 SGHRS, CDR2 YFSETQ. V was shortened by 4 bases and J by 12 bases, with 16 bases between the two germline ends. CDR3 residues: CASSADGGGHTF. The CDR3 region has the DNA TGCGCCAGCAGCGCGGATGGGGGGGGCCACACCTTC.

This clonotype has just a few counts. This chain links TRBV5-1 with TRBJ2-3; no definite D call. This CDR3 contains 15 residues. The germline gives CDR1 SGHRS, CDR2 YFSETQ. The V gene lost 0 bases and the J gene lost 5 bases, with 13 bases spanning the gap. CDR3 region: CASSLEAWVGDTQYF. The CDR3 DNA reads TGCGCCAGCAGCTTGGAAGCGTGGGTTGGAGATACGCAGTATTTT.

A note on this clonotype: A much bigger clone sits one base away, suggesting this may be a read error. The CDR3 DNA is TGCGGTGCTAGAGACCGGGACAGGGACTACTATGGCTACACCTTC. It encodes CGARDRDRDYYGYTF. The chain employs TRBV20-1 and TRBJ1-2; 9 nucleotides line up with TRBD1. The germline V gene has CDR1 DFQATT and CDR2 SNEGSKA (reference sequence). The CDR3 has 15 amino acids.

Regarding this clonotype: This may be a read error: a much more frequent sequence differs by one nucleotide. This chain links TRBV20-1 with TRBJ2-5, with 8 bases matching TRBD2. Trimming removed 6 bases from V and 11 bases from J; junction bases left unmatched: 26. CDR3 length equals 17 residues. Germline lookup yields CDR1 DFQATT and CDR2 SNEGSKA (reference sequence). CDR3 residues: CSAPLASGAGAGDEQYF. Here the CDR3 DNA reads TGCAGTGCCCCGCTCGCGTCTGGAGCGGGGGCTGGGGATGAGCAGTACTTC.

This clonotype showed up just once. This chain uses TRBV7-6 with TRBJ1-5; D is undetermined. CDR1 and CDR2 from the germline V gene are SGHVS and FNYEAQ. V lost 5 bases and J 5 bases, leaving 13 bases between the germline ends. The CDR3 is 14 residues long. The CDR3 loop reads CASSPEQDHQPQHF. The CDR3, as DNA: TGTGCCAGCAGCCCGGAGCAGGATCATCAGCCCCAGCATTTT.

There are many counts of this clonotype. V and J are TRBV20-1 and TRBJ2-1; 8 nucleotides agree with TRBD2. The CDR3 extends over 15 amino acids. The V segment lost 2 bases and the J segment 5 bases; nucleotides outside the gene matches: 8. Germline-derived CDR1 and CDR2 are DFQATT and SNEGSKA (reference sequence). CDR3: CSARKIAGTNNEQFF. The CDR3, as DNA: TGCAGTGCTAGAAAGATAGCGGGGACCAACAATGAGCAGTTCTTC.

A few counts support this clonotype. This chain connects TRBV20-1 to TRBJ1-2, with a weak D call TRBD1 (6 bases). The CDR3 sequence is 13 residues long. Germline CDR1 DFQATT, CDR2 SNEGSKA (reference sequence). Trimming stripped 6 bases from V and 4 bases from J, with 15 bases between. The CDR3, as DNA: TGCAGTGCCCACATCAGGGACACCTATGGCTACACCTTC. Translating gives CSAHIRDTYGYTF.